Listed below are T cell receptor beta chains from one sample, sequenced in a study of T cells in Graves' hyperthyroidism and ophthalmopathy. Using its own MiXCR run on the multiplex PCR reads, TCRdb lists one record per CDR3 protein. The sample has some 700,000 distinct CDR3 sequences, 17% seen once; the top ten hold around 15%. Sequencing input: blood. Source of these receptors: a man aged 50 to 59 with Graves' hyperthyroidism. Both conserved end residues are part of each CDR3. D genes are given only for firm matches. Rows give clone size only sometimes, using once, few, many, or a class for an expanded clone.

TRBV7-2	NA	TRBJ1-5	NA	CASSLSPIWERNQPQHF	TGTGCCAGCAGCTTATCCCCGATATGGGAGAGAAATCAGCCCCAGCATTTT
TRBV19	NA	TRBJ2-5	NA	CASGGKLGQKETQYF	TGTGCCAGTGGTGGTAAACTGGGGCAGAAAGAGACCCAGTACTTC
TRBV6-5	NA	TRBJ2-1	TRBD2	CASSSLALADHNEQFF	TGTGCCAGCAGTTCGCTGGCACTAGCGGACCACAATGAGCAGTTCTTC
TRBV29-1	NA	TRBJ1-1	NA	CSVEIGAFNTEAFF	TGCAGCGTTGAAATCGGGGCATTCAACACTGAAGCTTTCTTT
TRBV6-5	many	TRBJ2-2	NA	CASSYSYRVGELFF	TGTGCCAGCAGTTACTCGTATCGGGTCGGGGAGCTGTTTTTT
TRBV6-1	few	TRBJ2-7	NA	CASVRSYEQYF	TGTGCCAGCGTGAGGTCCTACGAGCAGTACTTC
TRBV7-3	many	TRBJ2-3	TRBD2	CASSHPGLAGQDTQYF	TGTGCCAGCAGCCATCCGGGACTAGCGGGACAAGATACGCAGTATTTT
TRBV3-1	many	TRBJ2-2	TRBD2	CASSHLIAGGPGGELFF	TGTGCCAGCAGCCACCTGATAGCGGGAGGGCCCGGCGGGGAGCTGTTTTTT
TRBV24-1	few	TRBJ2-1	TRBD2	CATALAGGPSEQFF	TGTGCCACCGCCCTGGCGGGAGGGCCGAGTGAGCAGTTCTTC
TRBV10-3	many	TRBJ2-7	NA	CAISESSRNPYEQYF	TGTGCCATCAGTGAGTCTTCGCGGAACCCCTACGAGCAGTACTTC
TRBV4-1	few	TRBJ2-1	NA	CASSLSVPAMEEQFF	TGCGCCAGCAGCCTCTCGGTGCCAGCTATGGAGGAGCAGTTCTTC
TRBV13	NA	TRBJ2-2	TRBD2	CASSLGSGRRTGELFF	TGTGCCAGCAGCTTAGGGAGCGGGAGAAGGACCGGGGAGCTGTTTTTT
TRBV18	NA	TRBJ1-2	NA	CASSPPSLQDYGYTF	TGTGCCAGCTCACCACCGTCTTTACAGGACTATGGCTACACCTTC
TRBV19	few	TRBJ1-4	NA	CASSSRAHNEKLFF	TGTGCCAGTAGTTCGCGAGCGCATAATGAAAAACTGTTTTTT